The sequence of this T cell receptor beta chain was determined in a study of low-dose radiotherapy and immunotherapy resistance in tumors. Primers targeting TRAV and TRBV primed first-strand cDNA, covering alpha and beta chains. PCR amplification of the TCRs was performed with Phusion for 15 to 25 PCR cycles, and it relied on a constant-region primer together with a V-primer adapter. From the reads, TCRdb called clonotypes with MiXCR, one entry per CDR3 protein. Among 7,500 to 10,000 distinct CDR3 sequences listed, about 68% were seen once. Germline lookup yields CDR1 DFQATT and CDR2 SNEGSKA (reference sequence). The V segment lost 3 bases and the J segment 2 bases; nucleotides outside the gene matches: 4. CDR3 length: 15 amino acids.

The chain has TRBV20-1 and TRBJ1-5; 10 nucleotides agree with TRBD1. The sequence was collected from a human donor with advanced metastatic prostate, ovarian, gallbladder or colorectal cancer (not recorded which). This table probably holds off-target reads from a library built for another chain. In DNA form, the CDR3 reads TGCAGTGCTAGCAAAGGGACAGGGGGCAATCAGCCCCAGCATTTT. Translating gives CSASKGTGGNQPQHF.